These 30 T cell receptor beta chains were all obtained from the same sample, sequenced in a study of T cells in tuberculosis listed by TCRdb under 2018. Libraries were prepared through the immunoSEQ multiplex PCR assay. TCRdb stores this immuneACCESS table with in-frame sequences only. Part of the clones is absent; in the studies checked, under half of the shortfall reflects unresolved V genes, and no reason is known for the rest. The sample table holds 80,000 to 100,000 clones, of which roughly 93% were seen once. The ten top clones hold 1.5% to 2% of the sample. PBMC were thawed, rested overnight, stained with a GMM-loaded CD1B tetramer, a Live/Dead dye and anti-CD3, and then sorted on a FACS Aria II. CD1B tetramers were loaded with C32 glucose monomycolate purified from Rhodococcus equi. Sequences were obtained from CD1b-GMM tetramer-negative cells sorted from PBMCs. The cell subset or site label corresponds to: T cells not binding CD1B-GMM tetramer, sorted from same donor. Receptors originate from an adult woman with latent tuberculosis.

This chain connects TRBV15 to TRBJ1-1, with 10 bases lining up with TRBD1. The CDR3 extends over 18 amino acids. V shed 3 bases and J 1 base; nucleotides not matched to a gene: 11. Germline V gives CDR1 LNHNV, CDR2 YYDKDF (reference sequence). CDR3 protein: CATSRSRTGGLTNTEAFF. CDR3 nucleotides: TGTGCCACCAGCAGGTCCAGGACAGGGGGACTCACGAACACTGAAGCTTTCTTT.

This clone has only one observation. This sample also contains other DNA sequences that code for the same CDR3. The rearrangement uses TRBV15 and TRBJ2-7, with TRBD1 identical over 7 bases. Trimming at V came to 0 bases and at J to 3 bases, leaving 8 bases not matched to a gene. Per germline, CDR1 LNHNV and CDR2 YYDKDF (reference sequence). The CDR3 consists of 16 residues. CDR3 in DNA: TGTGCCACCAGCAGAGATCGGGGACAGAAGATCTACGAGCAGTACTTC. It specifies CATSRDRGQKIYEQYF.

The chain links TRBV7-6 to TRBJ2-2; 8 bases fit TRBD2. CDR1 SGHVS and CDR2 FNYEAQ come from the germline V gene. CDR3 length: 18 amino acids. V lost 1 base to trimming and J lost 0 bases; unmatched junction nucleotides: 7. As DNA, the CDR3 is TGTGCCAGCAGCTTAGTGGCGGGGGGCCTCGCGAACACCGGGGAGCTGTTTTTT. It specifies CASSLVAGGLANTGELFF.

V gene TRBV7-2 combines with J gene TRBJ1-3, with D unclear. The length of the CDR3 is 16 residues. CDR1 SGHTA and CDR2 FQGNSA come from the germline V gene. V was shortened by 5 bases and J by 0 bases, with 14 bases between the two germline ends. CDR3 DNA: TGTGCCAGCAGCCCCCGGGTCTCACACTCTGGAAACACCATATATTTT. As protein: CASSPRVSHSGNTIYF.

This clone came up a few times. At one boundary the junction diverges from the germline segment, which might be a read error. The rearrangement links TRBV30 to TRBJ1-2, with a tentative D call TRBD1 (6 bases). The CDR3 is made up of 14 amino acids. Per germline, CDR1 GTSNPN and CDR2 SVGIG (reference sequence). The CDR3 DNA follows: TGTGCCGGGAGGGGGGGGACGGGGGGGTATGGCTACACCTTC. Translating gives CAGRGGTGGYGYTF.

The CDR3 DNA reads as TGTGCCAGCAGCGGACTAGCGGCTAAAGAGACCCAGTACTTC. Protein: CASSGLAAKETQYF. The chain employs TRBV2 and TRBJ2-5; the match to TRBD2 covers 10 bases. The CDR3 spans 14 residues. Germline V gene data show CDR1 as SNHLY and CDR2 as FYNNEI. J gave up 3 bases and V 6 bases, and 4 bases lay outside the gene matches.

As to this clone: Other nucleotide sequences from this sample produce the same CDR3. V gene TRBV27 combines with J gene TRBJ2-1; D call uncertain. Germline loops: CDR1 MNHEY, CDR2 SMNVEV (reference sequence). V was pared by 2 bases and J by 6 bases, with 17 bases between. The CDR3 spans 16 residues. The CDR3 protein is CASSLSRGVVGNEQFF. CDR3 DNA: TGTGCCAGCAGTTTAAGTAGAGGTGTAGTAGGCAATGAGCAGTTCTTC.

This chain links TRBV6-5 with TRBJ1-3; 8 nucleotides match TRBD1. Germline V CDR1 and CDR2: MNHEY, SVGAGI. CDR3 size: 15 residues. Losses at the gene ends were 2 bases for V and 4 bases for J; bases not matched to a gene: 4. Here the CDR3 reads CASSYGQGAGNTIYF. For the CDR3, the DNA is TGTGCCAGCAGTTACGGGCAGGGGGCCGGAAACACCATATATTTT.

Written as DNA, the CDR3 is TGCGCCAGCAGCCCCCCCGAGTCGGGGGTGGTAAAACTGTTTTTT. Translation: CASSPPESGVVKLFF. This chain links TRBV4-1 with TRBJ1-4, with a possible D match to TRBD1 (5 bases). The CDR3 spans 15 residues. Germline lookup yields CDR1 MGHRA and CDR2 YSYEKL. V was pared by 4 bases and J by 10 bases, with 19 bases between.

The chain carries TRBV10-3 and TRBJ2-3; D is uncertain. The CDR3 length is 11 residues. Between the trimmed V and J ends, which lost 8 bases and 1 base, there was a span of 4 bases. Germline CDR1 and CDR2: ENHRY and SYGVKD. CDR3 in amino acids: CAIAGTDTQYF. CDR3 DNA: TGTGCCATCGCGGGCACAGATACGCAGTATTTT.

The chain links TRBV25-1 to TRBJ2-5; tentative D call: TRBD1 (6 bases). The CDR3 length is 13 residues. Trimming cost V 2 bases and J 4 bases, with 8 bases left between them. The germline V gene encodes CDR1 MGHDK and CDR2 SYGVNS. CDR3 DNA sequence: TGTGCCAGCAGTGAAGGCAGGGGAGAGACCCAGTACTTC. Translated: CASSEGRGETQYF.

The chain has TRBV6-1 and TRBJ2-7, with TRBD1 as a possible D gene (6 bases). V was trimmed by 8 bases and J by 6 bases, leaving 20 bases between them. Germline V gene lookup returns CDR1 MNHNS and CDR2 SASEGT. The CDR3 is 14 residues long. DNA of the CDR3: TGTGCCAGCCGCTCCCCCTTACAGGGATTCGAGCAGTACGTC. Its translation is CASRSPLQGFEQYV.

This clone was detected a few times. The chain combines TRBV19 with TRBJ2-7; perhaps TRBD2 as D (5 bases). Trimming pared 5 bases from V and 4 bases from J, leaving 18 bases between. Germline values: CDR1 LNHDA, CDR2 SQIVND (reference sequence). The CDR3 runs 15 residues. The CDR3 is CASSSRLDTGYEQYF. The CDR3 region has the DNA TGTGCCAGTAGTTCCCGACTTGACACGGGGTACGAGCAGTACTTC.

CDR3 sequence (DNA): TGTGCCAGCAGTGTCCTTGCGGGGGGGACAGATACGCAGTATTTT. Protein product: CASSVLAGGTDTQYF. The V call is TRBV6-4, the J call TRBJ2-3; the match to TRBD2 covers 9 bases. Trimming took 4 bases from V and 3 from J; bases not matched to a gene: 5. CDR3 length: 15 residues. Germline V lookup: CDR1 MRHNA, CDR2 SNTAGT.

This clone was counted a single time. The CDR3: CASSRTGVYGTIYF. CDR3 in DNA: TGTGCCAGCAGTCGGACAGGGGTATACGGCACCATATATTTT. V is TRBV6-5 and J is TRBJ1-3; 9 bases map to TRBD1. Germline CDR1 is MNHEY and CDR2 is SVGAGI. With 5 bases clipped from V and 9 bases from J, the junction kept 8 bases outside the gene matches. The CDR3 totals 14 residues.

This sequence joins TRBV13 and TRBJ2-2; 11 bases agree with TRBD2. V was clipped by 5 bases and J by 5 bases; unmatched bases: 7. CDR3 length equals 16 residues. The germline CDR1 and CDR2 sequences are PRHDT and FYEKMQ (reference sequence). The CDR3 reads CASSLFSGGGTGELFF. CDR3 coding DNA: TGTGCCAGCAGCCTCTTTAGCGGGGGGGGGACCGGGGAGCTGTTTTTT.

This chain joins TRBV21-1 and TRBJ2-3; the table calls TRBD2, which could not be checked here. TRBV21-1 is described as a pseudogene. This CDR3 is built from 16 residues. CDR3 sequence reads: CASSCSGGAFSDTQYF. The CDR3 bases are TGTGCCAGCAGCTGTAGCGGGGGGGCCTTTTCAGATACGCAGTATTTT.

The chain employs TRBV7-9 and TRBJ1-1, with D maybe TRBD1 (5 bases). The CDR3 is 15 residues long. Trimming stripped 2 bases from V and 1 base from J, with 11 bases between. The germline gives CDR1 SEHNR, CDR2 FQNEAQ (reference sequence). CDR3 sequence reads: CASSLMGGTNTEAFF. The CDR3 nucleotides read TGTGCCAGCAGCTTAATGGGGGGGACGAACACTGAAGCTTTCTTT. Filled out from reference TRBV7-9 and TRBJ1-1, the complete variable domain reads DTGVSQNPRHKITKRGQNVTFRCDPISEHNRLYWYRQTLGQGPEFLTYFQNEAQLEKSRLLSDRFSAERPKGSFSTLEIQRTEQGDSAMYLCASSLMGGTNTEAFFGQGTRLTVV.

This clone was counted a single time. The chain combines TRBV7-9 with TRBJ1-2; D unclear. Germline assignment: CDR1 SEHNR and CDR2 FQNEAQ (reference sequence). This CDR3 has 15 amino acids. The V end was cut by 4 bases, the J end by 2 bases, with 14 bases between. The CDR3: CASSSSRGFNYGYTF. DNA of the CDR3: TGTGCCAGCAGCTCATCTAGAGGTTTCAACTATGGCTACACCTTC.

The CDR3 DNA is TGCGCCAGCAGCTTAGGGCCCGGGACAGGGTCAGATACGCAGTATTTT. Amino acids: CASSLGPGTGSDTQYF. The chain is built from TRBV5-1 and TRBJ2-3; 9 bases agree with TRBD1. There are 16 residues in the CDR3. Trimming removed 2 bases from V and 4 bases from J; junction bases left unmatched: 8. From germline, CDR1 is SGHRS and CDR2 YFSETQ.

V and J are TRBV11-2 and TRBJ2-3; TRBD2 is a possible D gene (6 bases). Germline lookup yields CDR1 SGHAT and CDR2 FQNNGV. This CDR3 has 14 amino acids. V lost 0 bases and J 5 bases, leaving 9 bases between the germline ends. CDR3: CASSLDRRVDTQYF. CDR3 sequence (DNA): TGTGCCAGCAGCTTAGATCGGAGGGTAGATACGCAGTATTTT. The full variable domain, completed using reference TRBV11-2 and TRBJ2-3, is EAGVAQSPRYKIIEKRQSVAFWCNPISGHATLYWYQQILGQGPKLLIQFQNNGVVDDSQLPKDRFSAERLKGVDSTLKIQPAKLEDSAVYLCASSLDRRVDTQYFGPGTRLTVL.

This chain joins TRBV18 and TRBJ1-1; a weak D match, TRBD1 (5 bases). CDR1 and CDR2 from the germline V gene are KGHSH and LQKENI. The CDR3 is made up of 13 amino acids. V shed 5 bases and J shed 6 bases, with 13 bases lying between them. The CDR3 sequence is CASSWQGRSEAFF. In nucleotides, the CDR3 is TGTGCCAGCTCATGGCAGGGAAGGTCTGAAGCTTTCTTT.

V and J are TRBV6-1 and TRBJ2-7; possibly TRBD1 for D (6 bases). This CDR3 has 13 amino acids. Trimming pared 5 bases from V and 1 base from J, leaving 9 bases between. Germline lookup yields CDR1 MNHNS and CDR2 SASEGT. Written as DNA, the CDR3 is TGTGCCAGCAGTTCCGGGACATCCTACGAGCAGTACGTC. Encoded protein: CASSSGTSYEQYV.

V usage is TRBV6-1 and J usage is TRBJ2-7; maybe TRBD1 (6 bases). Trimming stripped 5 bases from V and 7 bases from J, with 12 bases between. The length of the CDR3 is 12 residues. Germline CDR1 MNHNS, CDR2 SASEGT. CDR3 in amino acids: CASSFQGKEQYV. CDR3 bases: TGTGCCAGCAGTTTTCAGGGGAAGGAGCAGTACGTC.

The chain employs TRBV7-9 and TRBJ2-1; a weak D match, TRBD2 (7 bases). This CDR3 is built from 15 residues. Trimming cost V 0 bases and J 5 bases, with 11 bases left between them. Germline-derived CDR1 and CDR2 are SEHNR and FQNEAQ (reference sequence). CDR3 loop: CASSLAGGPHNEQFF. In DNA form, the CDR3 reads TGTGCCAGCAGCTTAGCGGGGGGGCCCCACAATGAGCAGTTCTTC.

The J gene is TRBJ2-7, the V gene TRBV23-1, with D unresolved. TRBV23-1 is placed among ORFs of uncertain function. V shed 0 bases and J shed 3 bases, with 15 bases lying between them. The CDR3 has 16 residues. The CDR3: CASSQSVNTAHYEQYF. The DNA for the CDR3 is TGCGCCAGCAGTCAATCCGTAAACACAGCCCACTACGAGCAGTACTTC.

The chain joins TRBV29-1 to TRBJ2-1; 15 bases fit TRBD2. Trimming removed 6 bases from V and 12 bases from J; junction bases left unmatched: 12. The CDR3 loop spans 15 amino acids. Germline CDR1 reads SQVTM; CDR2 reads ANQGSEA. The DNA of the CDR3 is TGCAGCGTCCCCCCGGGACTAGCGGGGGGCCTGACGCAGTTCTTC. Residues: CSVPPGLAGGLTQFF.

The CDR3 sequence is CASSQESQSYGYTF. DNA for the CDR3: TGCGCCAGCAGCCAAGAGAGTCAATCCTACGGCTACACCTTC. The chain combines TRBV4-1 with TRBJ1-2; no clear D. V was shortened by 0 bases and J by 8 bases, with 13 bases between the two germline ends. The CDR3 totals 14 residues. Germline values: CDR1 MGHRA, CDR2 YSYEKL.

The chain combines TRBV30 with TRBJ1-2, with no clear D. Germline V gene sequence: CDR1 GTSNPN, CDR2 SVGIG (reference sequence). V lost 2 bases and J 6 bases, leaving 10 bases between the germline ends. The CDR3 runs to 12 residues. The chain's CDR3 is CAWSPEGDGYTF. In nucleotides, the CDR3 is TGTGCCTGGAGTCCAGAGGGCGATGGCTACACCTTC. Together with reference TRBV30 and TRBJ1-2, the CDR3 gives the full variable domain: SQTIHQWPATLVQPVGSPLSLECTVEGTSNPNLYWYRQAAGRGLQLLFYSVGIGQISSEVPQNLSASRPQDRQFILSSKKLLLSDSGFYLCAWSPEGDGYTFGSGTRLTVV.

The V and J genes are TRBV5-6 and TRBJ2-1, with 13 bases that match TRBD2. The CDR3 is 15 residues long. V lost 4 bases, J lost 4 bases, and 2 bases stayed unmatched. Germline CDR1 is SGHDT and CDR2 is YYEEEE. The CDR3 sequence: CASSQTSGGYNEQFF. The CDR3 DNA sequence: TGTGCCAGCAGCCAGACTAGCGGGGGGTACAATGAGCAGTTCTTC.